One sample yielded the 16 T cell receptor beta chains listed below, sequenced in a study of beta chain features in type 1 diabetes. Reverse transcribing all isolated RNA meant expressed TCRB transcripts were sequenced. Assay: immunoSEQ multiplex PCR; the TCRdb copy retains only in-frame clones and omits some. The sample carries about 620,000 clones, about a sixth recorded once. Sample: naive CD4+ T cells from blood. These receptors all come from a man in his late teens or twenties in good health.

The chain employs TRBV10-3 and TRBJ1-5, with D perhaps TRBD1 (5 bases). V was cut by 0 bases and J by 9 bases, with 12 bases left in between. This CDR3 contains 14 residues. The V gene's germline CDR1 is ENHRY and CDR2 SYGVKD. The CDR3 loop is CAISESGQIPPQHF. DNA for the CDR3: TGTGCCATCAGTGAGTCGGGGCAGATTCCGCCCCAGCATTTT.

This clone turned up a few times. The V and J genes are TRBV11-2 and TRBJ1-1, with D uncertain. Looked up from germline, CDR1 is SGHAT and CDR2 is FQNNGV. Trimming took off 0 bases at V and 5 bases at J, with 13 bases between the two ends. The CDR3 is 15 residues long. CDR3 amino acids: CASSLEGSMGTEAFF. The CDR3, as DNA: TGTGCCAGCAGCTTAGAAGGTTCGATGGGGACTGAAGCTTTCTTT.

In its sample, this clone was seen a few times. In DNA form, the CDR3 reads TGTGCCAGCAGCTTAGCTCGGGGGAGTAACATTCAGTACTTC. Translated, it gives CASSLARGSNIQYF. The J gene is TRBJ2-4, the V gene TRBV7-2; possible D gene TRBD2, 6 bases. CDR1 and CDR2 from the germline V gene are SGHTA and FQGNSA. This CDR3 has 14 residues. V lost 0 bases and J 7 bases, leaving 10 bases between the germline ends.

This clone was detected only a few times. The chain couples TRBV7-2 to TRBJ2-3; D unresolved. The V gene's germline CDR1 is SGHTA and CDR2 FQGNSA. The CDR3 is made up of 13 amino acids. Trimming took 3 bases from V and 2 from J, leaving 6 bases between them. CDR3 sequence: CASSLGYTDTQYF. The CDR3 nucleotides are TGTGCCAGCAGCTTGGGGTACACAGATACGCAGTATTTT.

The chain employs TRBV27 and TRBJ1-4; 7 positions agree with TRBD1. J lost 7 bases, V lost 7 bases, and 9 bases had no gene match. Germline V gene data show CDR1 as MNHEY and CDR2 as SMNVEV (reference sequence). CDR3 size: 14 residues. The CDR3 DNA follows: TGTGCCAGCACGCAACAGGGGAGGAGTGAAAAACTGTTTTTT. This gives the protein CASTQQGRSEKLFF. Complete variable domain (other parts from reference TRBV27 and TRBJ1-4): EAQVTQNPRYLITVTGKKLTVTCSQNMNHEYMSWYRQDPGLGLRQIYYSMNVEVTDKGDVPEGYKVSRKEKRNFPLILESPSPNQTSLYFCASTQQGRSEKLFFGSGTQLSVL.

This clone was recorded a few times. The chain is built from TRBV7-9 and TRBJ2-7; D remains ambiguous. The germline V gene encodes CDR1 SEHNR and CDR2 FQNEAQ (reference sequence). This CDR3 contains 11 residues. V lost 3 bases and J lost 4, with 4 bases in between. DNA of the CDR3: TGTGCCAGCAGCTTTCAGTACGAGCAGTACTTC. Its protein product is CASSFQYEQYF.

This chain links TRBV18 with TRBJ1-5; D gene ambiguous. The V and J ends lost 3 bases and 6 bases respectively, with 12 bases between them. CDR1 and CDR2 from the germline V gene are KGHSH and LQKENI. This CDR3 contains 14 residues. In nucleotides, the CDR3 is TGTGCCAGCTCACCGTCTCCCAGGAGTCAGCCCCAGCATTTT. Residues: CASSPSPRSQPQHF.

The V and J genes are TRBV28 and TRBJ2-7, with 7 bases fitting TRBD1. The CDR3 has 14 residues. V lost 6 bases, J lost 4 bases, and 9 bases stayed unmatched. From germline, CDR1 is MDHEN and CDR2 SYDVKM. CDR3 sequence (DNA): TGTGCCAGCAGCCCAGGACAGGCTTGGTACGAGCAGTACTTC. This encodes CASSPGQAWYEQYF.

The chain employs TRBV7-3 and TRBJ2-7; D gene unclear. The V gene's germline CDR1 is SGHTA and CDR2 FQGTGA. With 2 bases removed from V and 6 bases from J, the gap between germline ends came to 14 bases. The CDR3 runs 14 residues. In DNA, the CDR3 is TGTGCCAGCAGCTTACCAGGAGTAGGGTCCGAGCAGTACTTC. Its protein is CASSLPGVGSEQYF.

This rearrangement joins TRBV5-1 to TRBJ2-3; D may be TRBD1 (6 bases). The V end was cut by 4 bases, the J end by 5 bases, with 8 bases between. The CDR3 runs 12 residues. Germline values: CDR1 SGHRS, CDR2 YFSETQ. The CDR3 nucleotides read TGCGCCAGCAGCCGAGGGGGAGATACGCAGTATTTT. Protein sequence: CASSRGGDTQYF.

The chain employs TRBV27 and TRBJ1-2; D may be TRBD1 (5 bases). Germline V gene data show CDR1 as MNHEY and CDR2 as SMNVEV (reference sequence). V gave up 5 bases and J gave up 4 bases, with 17 bases separating them. The CDR3 runs to 15 residues. CDR3 sequence (DNA): TGTGCCAGCAGTACCCTTCGGCAGGGAGGCTATGGCTACACCTTC. It translates to CASSTLRQGGYGYTF.

The chain couples TRBV2 to TRBJ2-4; tentatively, D is TRBD1 or TRBD2 (5 bases each). Between the trimmed V and J ends, which lost 1 base and 8 bases, there was a span of 6 bases. This CDR3 contains 12 residues. Germline CDR1 and CDR2: SNHLY and FYNNEI. CDR3 protein: CASSEGGYIQYF. The CDR3 DNA reads TGTGCCAGCAGTGAAGGGGGGTACATTCAGTACTTC.

This clone showed up just a few times. The chain joins TRBV7-2 to TRBJ1-1; no clear D. Trimming removed 2 bases from V and 1 base from J, with 14 bases in between. This CDR3 spans 16 amino acids. In germline, CDR1 is SGHTA, CDR2 FQGNSA. CDR3 DNA sequence: TGTGCCAGCAGCTTACGGGGTCGGGTACCGAACACTGAAGCTTTCTTT. This sequence encodes CASSLRGRVPNTEAFF.

Comment on this clone: Germline is not matched at one junction end, which may reflect a read error. The same CDR3 can be traced to other DNA sequences in this sample. This chain joins TRBV4-1 and TRBJ2-7, with 8 bases that match TRBD1. CDR3 length: 14 residues. Germline V CDR1 and CDR2: MGHRA, YSYEKL. CDR3 in amino acids: CASSLRDRSYEQYF. The CDR3 DNA sequence: TGCGCCAGCAGCCTACGGGACAGGTCCTACGAGCAATACTTC.

This clone appeared a few times. The rearrangement uses TRBV19 and TRBJ1-4; D is undetermined. Trimming shortened V by 5 bases and J by 7 bases, and 17 bases separated the two germline ends. Germline V gene lookup returns CDR1 LNHDA and CDR2 SQIVND (reference sequence). The length of the CDR3 is 15 residues. The CDR3 sequence is CASSPPGVAGEKLFF. CDR3 in DNA: TGTGCCAGTAGTCCGCCCGGGGTAGCGGGTGAAAAACTGTTTTTT.

This clone turned up a few times. The rearrangement uses TRBV6-5 and TRBJ2-7, with 10 bases lining up with TRBD1. The CDR3 runs 14 residues. J gave up 4 bases and V 4 bases, and 4 bases lay outside the gene matches. CDR1 is MNHEY, CDR2 SVGAGI, per germline. The chain's CDR3 is CASSFRDRGYEQYF. In nucleotides, the CDR3 is TGTGCCAGCAGTTTTCGGGACAGGGGTTACGAGCAGTACTTC.